Shown below are 3 T cell receptor beta chains from a single sample sequenced in a study of T-cell memory formation after mild COVID-19. A single record per CDR3 protein comes from TCRdb applying MiXCR to the 5' RACE reads. The table includes about 57,000 distinct CDR3 sequences, roughly an eighth detected once. The source material was PBMCs or a T cell subset sorted from them (not recorded which). These receptors were taken from a man aged 18 to 30 who had mild COVID-19 (a few samples of this study predate the infection). Cell type and time point are not known.

This clonotype has a handful of counts. The rearrangement uses TRBV6-2 or TRBV6-3 and TRBJ2-7, with TRBD1 identical over 8 bases. Trimming at V came to 6 bases and at J to 5 bases, leaving 3 bases not matched to a gene. CDR1 is MNHEY and CDR2 is SVGEGT in the germline V gene. CDR3 length: 12 residues. The chain's CDR3 is CASRDRGDEQYV. CDR3 coding DNA: TGTGCCAGCAGAGACAGGGGAGACGAGCAGTACGTC.

This clonotype has just a few counts. The V call is TRBV5-6, the J call TRBJ2-7; perhaps TRBD2 as D (6 bases). The V gene lost 1 base and the J gene lost 11 bases, with 13 bases spanning the gap. CDR1 SGHDT and CDR2 YYEEEE come from the germline V gene. CDR3 length: 12 residues. The CDR3 DNA sequence: TGTGCCAGCAGCTTGTGGCAGGAGGGAAAGTACTTC. Protein: CASSLWQEGKYF.

The genes are TRBV7-8 and TRBJ2-2; a weak D match, TRBD1 (6 bases). CDR1 and CDR2 (germline): SGHVS, FQNEAQ. The CDR3 spans 16 residues. V lost 5 bases and J 1 base, leaving 14 bases between the germline ends. The CDR3, as DNA: TGTGCCAGCAGCAGACGACAGGCGAGGAACACCGGGGAGCTGTTTTTT. Translating gives CASSRRQARNTGELFF. Full variable domain (outside the CDR3, taken from reference TRBV7-8 and TRBJ2-2): GAGVSQSPRYKVAKRGQDVALRCDPISGHVSLFWYQQALGQGPEFLTYFQNEAQLDKSGLPSDRFFAERPEGSVSTLKIQRTQQEDSAVYLCASSRRQARNTGELFFGEGSRLTVL.